This T cell receptor beta chain came from a study of CD8 T cells in Susac syndrome. TCR beta sequencing covered blood CD8+ and CD4+ T cells. The authors reverse transcribed roughly 0.5 to 1 ug RNA with random hexamers. An immunoSEQ multiplex PCR amplified TCR beta CDR3 over 54 Vbeta and 13 Jbeta. TCRdb re-called the immunoSEQ multiplex PCR reads with MiXCR, one entry per CDR3 protein. The sample lists more than 90,000 distinct CDR3 sequences, roughly 93% occurring once. This sequence originates from a human donor with multiple sclerosis. Source material: CD4+ T cells from PBMCs.

This chain's CDR3 is CASSLRQGAYNEQFF. The CDR3 DNA is TGTGCCAGCAGCTTAAGACAGGGGGCTTACAATGAGCAGTTCTTC. J is TRBJ2-1 and V is TRBV13; 10 nucleotides agree with TRBD1. Germline V gene lookup returns CDR1 PRHDT and CDR2 FYEKMQ (reference sequence). V lost 2 bases to trimming and J lost 4 bases; unmatched junction nucleotides: 2. The CDR3 runs 15 residues.